This paragraph covers one TCR beta chain sequence. Measured with immunoSEQ multiplex PCR; TCRdb has only the in-frame clones, and not every one. The data show roughly 100,000 clones, approximately 92% seen once. The entry originates in a study of control samples from healthy donors and cancer patients. The ends lost 2 bases at V and 11 bases at J; junction bases unmatched: 8. CDR3 length: 13 residues. CDR1 SGHDN and CDR2 FVKESK come from the germline V gene. The TCR sequence derives from a human donor in good health. The donor label of this sample is uncertain. The source material was blood. The chain joins TRBV14 to TRBJ1-1; 7 bases align to TRBD1. CDR3 sequence: CASSQTREGAAFF. CDR3 DNA: TGTGCCAGCAGCCAAACAAGGGAGGGGGCGGCTTTCTTT.